This T cell receptor beta chain derives from a study of shared clonotypes between healthy human individuals. Study results and caveats: Shared across a few donors were 5% to 6% of the naive CD4 clonotypes. The represented genetic and exposure-history diversity was limited by the small number of donors.

The CDR3 length is 15 residues. V was shortened by 2 bases and J by 0 bases, with 10 bases between the two germline ends. CDR1 and CDR2 (germline): KGHSH, LQKENI. TCRdb's copy holds only in-frame clones and misses some; the assay was immunoSEQ multiplex PCR. Counted here are about 1 million clones, around 74% occurring once; the ten biggest clones make up 1.4% to 1.5%. Concerning this clone itself: Its specificity is unknown.

This chain links TRBV18 with TRBJ2-5; D unresolved. The sample comprised memory CD4+ T cells sorted from blood. As to subset: CD45RA-negative fraction. This sequence originates from a man aged 18 to 29 in good health. CDR3 sequence: CASSPEELYQETQYF. CDR3 sequence (DNA): TGTGCCAGCTCACCAGAGGAGTTGTACCAAGAGACCCAGTACTTC.